Sequencing of this T cell receptor beta chain was carried out in a study of PD-1 blockade in classical Hodgkin lymphoma. Looking at the study overall: Once every 2 weeks, patients received intravenous nivolumab at 3 mg/kg. Broader study findings: Before treatment, complete responders showed about the same diversity as newly diagnosed patients. Whatever underlies the repertoire differences (possibly disease activity or prior therapy) remains undefined. Newly diagnosed patients had baseline TCR diversity that was reportedly lower than that of healthy donors.

With no exception, relapse followed autologous stem cell transplantation in all patients, and brentuximab vedotin exposure varied. V was clipped by 5 bases and J by 7 bases, with 13 bases between them. CDR3 length equals 13 residues. Per germline, CDR1 SGHRS and CDR2 YFSETQ. A note on this clone: Its antigen is as yet unknown.

Using immunoSEQ multiplex PCR, the repertoire was profiled, and TCRdb retains in-frame clones only, with some absent. The data contain around 70,000 clones, around 75% of them singletons. The TCR was taken from a human donor with classical Hodgkin lymphoma. V and J are TRBV5-1 and TRBJ2-1; no clear D. The sequencing here drew on peripheral blood mononuclear cells (PBMCs), taken before the second cycle of nivolumab. CDR3 amino acids: CASSLPPQNEQFF. Here the CDR3 DNA reads TGCGCCAGCAGTTTGCCCCCTCAGAATGAGCAGTTCTTC. The full variable domain, rest sourced from reference TRBV5-1 and TRBJ2-1, is KAGVTQTPRYLIKTRGQQVTLSCSPISGHRSVSWYQQTPGQGLQFLFEYFSETQRNKGNFPGRFSGRQFSNSRSEMNVSTLELGDSALYLCASSLPPQNEQFFGPGTRLTVL.